The rows below give T cell receptor beta chains drawn from one sample of a study of cytomegalovirus exposure and HLA in healthy donors. The repertoire was sequenced with immunoSEQ multiplex PCR; TCRdb's copy has only in-frame clones and lacks some. Among 150,000 to 200,000 clones, around three quarters were seen once, and the ten largest hold under 2%. Sequenced input: PBMCs. All receptors come from a man aged 25 to 40 in good health and CMV-seronegative. CDR3s include the opening cysteine and the closing phenylalanine or tryptophan. The D gene is left open where the match is weak. Rows may omit the clone size; those that give it use once, few, many or a size class.

d_call j_call v_call clone_size cdr3_length cdr3_nt cdr3_aa
TRBD2 TRBJ2-3 TRBV27 . 15 TGTGCCAGCAGGCGGGAGGCCCATAACTTGGATACGCAGTATTTT CASRREAHNLDTQYF
. TRBJ1-2 TRBV27 few 15 TGTGCCAGCAGTTCGACTATAGGCCAACTCTATGGCTACACCTTC CASSSTIGQLYGYTF
. TRBJ1-3 TRBV18 once 15 TGTGCCAGCGCCAGAGGAGGAGACTCTGGAAACACCATATATTTT CASARGGDSGNTIYF
. TRBJ1-3 TRBV2 . 14 TGTGCCAGCAGTGAACCCAGGGCCGGAAGCACCATATATTTT CASSEPRAGSTIYF
. TRBJ1-1 TRBV7-9 . 11 TGTGCCAGCAGCTTTTCCGGTGAAGCTTTCTTT CASSFSGEAFF
. TRBJ1-3 TRBV5-1 few 15 TGCGCCAGCAGCTTGGAGGGACACTCCGGAAACACCATATATTTT CASSLEGHSGNTIYF
. TRBJ2-2 TRBV5-8 . 15 TGTGCCAGCAGCTGGGGGGACAGCTACACCGGGGAGCTGTTTTTT CASSWGDSYTGELFF
TRBD2 TRBJ2-7 TRBV2 . 20 TGTGCCAGCAGTGACCTGGGGGGAGGGCTCGCCCCCCCCAGCTCCTACGAGCAGTACTTC CASSDLGGGLAPPSSYEQYF
TRBD1 TRBJ2-3 TRBV2 . 15 TGTGCCAGCAGTGCCGGGACAGGGACATCTTATACGCAGTATTTT CASSAGTGTSYTQYF
. TRBJ2-1 TRBV6-6 . 16 TGTGCCAGCAGTTACGTTTTTTCGGGGAGGTACAATGAGCAGTTCTTC CASSYVFSGRYNEQFF
TRBD1 TRBJ1-5 TRBV30 once 14 TGTGCCTGGAGTGCCGGACAGGGTTTTAGGCCCCAGCATTTT CAWSAGQGFRPQHF
. TRBJ1-1 TRBV2 . 15 TGTGCCAGCCTAAATACTCAGGGAAGGGCCACTGAAGCTTTCTTT CASLNTQGRATEAFF
. TRBJ2-3 TRBV7-9 . 13 TGTGCCAGCATTCTGATTAGCGGTGATACGCAGTATTTT CASILISGDTQYF
TRBD2 TRBJ2-3 TRBV9 . 16 TGTGCCAGCAGCTCCACTACTAGCGGGAGATCAGATACGCAGTATTTT CASSSTTSGRSDTQYF
. TRBJ2-2 TRBV7-6 . 16 TGTGCCAGCAGCTTAGAGGCTAGCGCGAACACCGGGGAGCTGTTTTTT CASSLEASANTGELFF
TRBD2 TRBJ2-7 TRBV9 . 15 TGTGCCAGCAGCGCGAGCGGGAGGGCCCCCTACGAGCAGTACTTC CASSASGRAPYEQYF
TRBD1 TRBJ2-1 TRBV2 . 14 TGTGCCAGCAGTGATACAGGGGGCTACAATGAGCAGTTCTTC CASSDTGGYNEQFF
TRBD2 TRBJ2-1 TRBV7-9 once 17 TGTGCCAGCAGCCCTCCTGGGGGGGAATTCTCCTACAATGAGCAGTTCTTC CASSPPGGEFSYNEQFF
TRBD1 TRBJ1-5 TRBV28 . 16 TGTGCCAGCAGTTTTTTGGGACAGGGGGCCGGTCAGCCCCAGCATTTT CASSFLGQGAGQPQHF
. TRBJ1-6 TRBV9 once 14 TGTGCCAGCAGCGTAGGGCAGTATAATTCACCCCTCCACTTT CASSVGQYNSPLHF
. TRBJ2-1 TRBV29-1 . 13 TGCAGCCTGGGGCTTCCAGGGGGGAATGAGCAGTTCTTC CSLGLPGGNEQFF
. TRBJ2-1 TRBV6-1 few 17 TGTGCCAGCAGTGCCGGGACACCCTGGAGCTCCTACAATGAGCAGTTCTTC CASSAGTPWSSYNEQFF
TRBD2 TRBJ2-1 TRBV11-2 . 16 TGTGCCAGCAGCTTACGGGGACTAGCGGGGGACAATGAGCAGTTCTTC CASSLRGLAGDNEQFF
TRBD2 TRBJ2-7 TRBV6-5 few 15 TGTGCCAGCAGCGCAAGGACTAGAAGGCGCTGCGAGCAGTACTTC CASSARTRRRCEQYF
. TRBJ1-2 TRBV2 . 12 TGTGCCAGCAGTTACCGGACAGATGGCTACACCTTC CASSYRTDGYTF
. TRBJ1-2 TRBV28 once 12 TGTGCCAGCAGGGAAACAGGGAGAGGCTACACCTTC CASRETGRGYTF
. TRBJ2-7 TRBV5-1 once 15 TGCGCCAGCAGCACCAAACAGGGAATGAGCTACGAGCAGTACTTC CASSTKQGMSYEQYF
. TRBJ1-6 TRBV4-2 . 16 TGTGCCAGCAGCCAAGTCCGGCAGGGGAATAATTCACCCCTCCACTTT CASSQVRQGNNSPLHF
. TRBJ2-5 TRBV9 . 14 TGTGCCAGCAGCGTAGGGGGTAGGGGCGAGACCCAGTACTTC CASSVGGRGETQYF
TRBD2 TRBJ2-1 TRBV6-1 once 15 TGTGCCAGCAGCGGTACTAGCGGGATCTACAATGAGCAGTTCTTC CASSGTSGIYNEQFF
TRBD2 TRBJ2-1 TRBV4-1 . 18 TGCGCCAGCAGCCACTCTAGCGGGGGAGACCCATTTTACAATGAGCAGTTCTTC CASSHSSGGDPFYNEQFF
TRBD1 TRBJ1-3 TRBV15 once 15 TGTGCCACCAGCCCAGGGGGTAGCTCTGGAAACACCATATATTTT CATSPGGSSGNTIYF
. TRBJ2-2 TRBV6-1 . 11 TGTGCCAGCACCAGCACCGGGGAGCTGTTTTTT CASTSTGELFF
TRBD1 TRBJ2-5 TRBV28 . 15 TGTGCCAGCAGTTTCCTCGGACAGGGGGCGTTGGGCCAGTACTTC CASSFLGQGALGQYF
. TRBJ2-7 TRBV9 . 14 TGTGCCAGCAGCGTAGTAGGAGACGGCCACGAGCAGTACTTC CASSVVGDGHEQYF
. TRBJ1-1 TRBV7-9 . 15 TGTGCCAGCAGCCCACGCAGGGTAGGAAACACTGAAGCTTTCTTT CASSPRRVGNTEAFF
TRBD2 TRBJ2-1 TRBV5-1 . 16 TGCGCCAGCAGCTCCTTAGCGGGAGATAACTACAATGAGCAGTTCTTC CASSSLAGDNYNEQFF
TRBD1 TRBJ2-7 TRBV10-3 . 15 TGTGCCATCAGTGGCCTTCAGGGGACAGCCTACGAGCAGTACTTC CAISGLQGTAYEQYF
. TRBJ2-7 TRBV28 . 17 TGTGCCAGCAGTCCGCACTTCACAGGTACGAGCTCCTACGAGCAGTACTTC CASSPHFTGTSSYEQYF
. TRBJ2-7 TRBV11-2 few 14 TGTGCCAGCAGCTTAGATCGAAGAGGCTACGAGCAGTACTTC CASSLDRRGYEQYF
. TRBJ1-2 TRBV5-1 . 15 TGCGCTAGCAGCCATGGACAGTTTGGGGGCTACGGCTACACCTTC CASSHGQFGGYGYTF
. TRBJ2-1 TRBV21-1 once 17 TGTGCCAGCAGCAAAGCGCTCGCTAGCGGGAGCAACAATGAGCAGTTCTTC CASSKALASGSNNEQFF
TRBD2 TRBJ2-7 TRBV6-5 . 15 TGTGCCAGCAGTTACGGTTCGGGGACTAGCGTCGAGCAGTACTTC CASSYGSGTSVEQYF
. TRBJ1-3 TRBV5-1 . 15 TGCGCCAGCAGCTCGACACCTGTCTCTGGAAACACCATATATTTT CASSSTPVSGNTIYF